Listed below are T cell receptor beta chains from one sample, sequenced in a study of blood T cell repertoires in COVID-19. Data came from immunoSEQ multiplex PCR; TCRdb stores just in-frame clones and leaves some out. The sample has some 190,000 clones, 86% seen once. Sequencing input: PBMCs or T cells enriched from blood (not recorded which). The receptors stem from a woman between 40 and 55 years old in a cohort exposed to, infected with or recovered from COVID-19 (not recorded which). CDR3s include the opening cysteine and the closing phenylalanine or tryptophan. D genes are given only for firm matches. A row's size may be missing; if present it is once, few, many or a size class.

-	-	TRBJ2-1	TRBV6-5	TGTGCCAGCCAGGGTGTTGGGCGCGATGAGCAGTTCTTC	CASQGVGRDEQFF
TRBD1	-	TRBJ1-1	TRBV29-1	TGCAGCGTACCCCCCACGGACAGGGGGACTGAAGCTTTCTTT	CSVPPTDRGTEAFF
-	-	TRBJ2-3	TRBV10-2	TGCGCCAGCAGTATCAATCTAGCGCTTACCGCTGATACGCAGTATTTT	CASSINLALTADTQYF
TRBD2	few	TRBJ2-2	TRBV4-1	TGCGCCAGCAGCCGCCTGACTAGCGGAGGAAACACCGGGGAGCTGTTTTTT	CASSRLTSGGNTGELFF
TRBD1	-	TRBJ1-1	TRBV14	TGTGCCAGCAGCCTTGGATGGGACAGGGGGACTGAAGCTTTCTTT	CASSLGWDRGTEAFF
TRBD2	-	TRBJ2-7	TRBV20-1	TGCAGTGCTAGTCATTTAAGCGGACTAGCGGGCTACGAGCAGTACTTC	CSASHLSGLAGYEQYF
TRBD1	-	TRBJ1-1	TRBV19	TGTGCCAGTAGTATACGCCGAGACAGGGATATCATGAACACTGAAGCTTTCTTT	CASSIRRDRDIMNTEAFF
-	-	TRBJ2-3	TRBV4-3	TGCGCCAGCAGCCAAGATGGGAGGTCAGGCACAGATACGCAGTATTTT	CASSQDGRSGTDTQYF
TRBD2	-	TRBJ2-7	TRBV28	TGTGCCAGCAGGGGGAGGGACTTCGGCTACGAGCAGTACTTC	CASRGRDFGYEQYF
TRBD2	-	TRBJ2-7	TRBV10-3	TGTGCCATCAGTGAGTCGATAGCGGGGGCCCTGAGCTCCTACGAGCAGTACTTC	CAISESIAGALSSYEQYF
-	-	TRBJ1-1	TRBV3-1/TRBV3-2	TGTGCCAGCAGCCAAGGACAGGTCAACACTGAAGCTTTCTTT	CASSQGQVNTEAFF
TRBD2	-	TRBJ2-1	TRBV7-6	TGTGCCAGCAGCTCCAGGACTAGTCTGCATGAGCAGTTCTTC	CASSSRTSLHEQFF
TRBD2	-	TRBJ2-7	TRBV3-1/TRBV3-2	TGTGCCAGCAGCCAAGAAAGTATGTATGGGACGGCGGGAGGGTCCTACGAGCAGTACTTC	CASSQESMYGTAGGSYEQYF
-	-	TRBJ2-7	TRBV20-1	TGCAGTGCTAGTGACAGTGGAGACTACGAGCAGTACTTC	CSASDSGDYEQYF
TRBD1	-	TRBJ1-2	TRBV6-2/TRBV6-3	TGTGCCAGCAGTTACCATCGACAGGGGGCCTATGGCTACACCTTC	CASSYHRQGAYGYTF
-	once	TRBJ2-2	TRBV5-4	TGTGCCAGCAGCCCCCCGGCCGGGGAGCTGTTTTTT	CASSPPAGELFF
-	-	TRBJ2-1	TRBV13	TGTGCCAGCAGGGCCAACCAGGGACAAGTCAATGAGCAGTTCTTC	CASRANQGQVNEQFF
TRBD2	-	TRBJ2-4	TRBV7-2	TGTGCCAGCAGCTTAGAACGAATGTGGGGGGGTAAAAACATTCAGTACTTC	CASSLERMWGGKNIQYF
-	-	TRBJ1-2	TRBV5-1	TGCGCCAGCAGCTTGGAGTCAGGCTATGGCTACACCTTC	CASSLESGYGYTF
-	-	TRBJ1-2	TRBV4-1	TGCGCCAGCAGCCAAGATTGGGGGGGCGCCCACTATGGCTACACCTTC	CASSQDWGGAHYGYTF
-	-	TRBJ2-2	TRBV5-4	TGTGCCAGCAGGTGGGGAGGATCCGGGGAGCTGTTTTTT	CASRWGGSGELFF
TRBD2	-	TRBJ2-1	TRBV11-3	TGTGCCAGCAGCTTAACGGCTAGCGGTTACAATGAGCAGTTCTTC	CASSLTASGYNEQFF
-	-	TRBJ2-7	TRBV5-5	TGTGCCAGCAGCTTGCCGGGGCCGGGGGACGAGCAGTACTTC	CASSLPGPGDEQYF
-	-	TRBJ2-6	TRBV3-1/TRBV3-2	TGTGCCAGCAGCCAAGACAGCTCTGGGGCCAACGTCCTGACTTTC	CASSQDSSGANVLTF
TRBD2	few	TRBJ2-7	TRBV9	TGTGCCAGCAGCGTTGATAGCGGGGGATACGAGCAGTACTTC	CASSVDSGGYEQYF
-	-	TRBJ2-5	TRBV11-2	TGTGCCAGCACCCTGTCCCGGACTTCGCAAGAGACCCAGTACTTC	CASTLSRTSQETQYF
TRBD2	-	TRBJ2-7	TRBV29-1	TGCAGCGTAGGGACTAGCGGGAGATCCACCTACGAGCAGTACTTC	CSVGTSGRSTYEQYF
-	-	TRBJ1-2	TRBV28	TGTGCCAGCAGTTCCGCATATCCTCGTAGCTATGGCTACACCTTC	CASSSAYPRSYGYTF
-	-	TRBJ1-2	TRBV7-2	TGTGCCAGCAGCTTATTGGCGGATGATGGCTACACCTTC	CASSLLADDGYTF